The clone carrying this TCR beta chain was detected once. The antigen is not known. Data came from immunoSEQ multiplex PCR; TCRdb stores just in-frame clones and leaves some out. The data hold 55,000 or so clones, with about 80% observed a single time. Single viable CD3+CD4+CD8-CD45RO+ cells were sorted as the memory CD4+ T cells. The data belong to a study of memory CD4+ T cells and cytomegalovirus serostatus. For the study at large: Of the healthy Belgian adults, 9 were CMV seropositive and more than 20 seronegative. Whole-study results and caveats: About 40% of the roughly 160 known CMV-associated TCRbeta sequences appeared in CD4+ memory. The CMV-associated TCR signature appears largely within the CD4+ memory repertoire.

The CDR3 contains 13 residues. V was pared by 10 bases and J by 9 bases, with 8 bases of the junction left unmatched. Germline lookup yields CDR1 SEHNR and CDR2 FQNEAQ (reference sequence). The clonotype comes from an adult in good health and CMV-seropositive. Input material: memory CD4+ T cells from blood. The chain couples TRBV7-9 to TRBJ2-1, with 11 bases fitting TRBD2. The CDR3 nucleotides read TGTGCCACCGATTTAGCGGGAGGGAGTGAGCAGTTCTTC. Its translation is CATDLAGGSEQFF.